One TCR beta chain is described in this entry. This sample is drawn from a study of T cell responses to AZD1222 COVID-19 vaccine. The V and J ends lost 6 bases and 7 bases respectively, with 10 bases between them. The CDR3 totals 11 residues. Germline CDR1 and CDR2: SNHLY and FYNNEI. The assay was immunoSEQ multiplex PCR, and TCRdb's table has in-frame clones only and misses some. The sample holds about 190,000 clones, about 94% seen once. The chain has TRBV2 and TRBJ2-7; D remains unclear. The receptor comes from an adult in good health. The specimen was peripheral blood, collected on day 0 of AZD1222 vaccination. The CDR3 region has the DNA TGTGCCAGCAGACCCGATGGGGAGCAGTACTTC. As protein: CASRPDGEQYF.